The 13 T cell receptor beta chains given below trace back to one sample, sequenced in a study of identical twins. TCRdb used MiXCR to reprocess the 5' RACE reads, holding one entry per CDR3 protein. This sample yields about 460,000 distinct CDR3 sequences, of which approximately 15% are seen a single time; roughly 0.56% belongs to the top ten. These data were likewise used in another study, on yellow fever vaccine responses in identical twins.

Sequenced material: CD4+ T cells sorted from blood. These receptors came from a woman between 18 and 30 years old in good health.

This rearrangement joins TRBV11-2 to TRBJ2-7; TRBD2 is a possible D gene (6 bases). Germline CDR1 SGHAT, CDR2 FQNNGV. Trimming left V 4 bases short and J 5 bases short, with 18 bases between. The CDR3 is made up of 15 amino acids. CDR3 sequence (DNA): TGTGCCAGCAGCTCCGGGAGCTTAGGGTTCAACGAGCAGTACTTC. This encodes CASSSGSLGFNEQYF.

This chain links TRBV6-5 with TRBJ2-3, with D maybe TRBD1 (5 bases). Trimming left V 0 bases short and J 0 bases short, with 10 bases between. This CDR3 contains 16 residues. Germline V gene data show CDR1 as MNHEY and CDR2 as SVGAGI. The CDR3 DNA reads TGTGCCAGCAGTTACTCGCTACAGGCTAGCACAGATACGCAGTATTTT. This sequence encodes CASSYSLQASTDTQYF.

The chain couples TRBV5-1 to TRBJ2-2; 11 nucleotides align to TRBD1. In germline, CDR1 is SGHRS, CDR2 YFSETQ. Trimming removed 4 bases from V and 4 bases from J; junction bases left unmatched: 6. CDR3 length: 16 residues. The CDR3 spells CASSPAGTGGTGELFF. The CDR3 region has the DNA TGCGCCAGCAGCCCCGCCGGGACAGGGGGCACCGGGGAGCTGTTTTTT.

This clonotype was seen at least ten times. The chain carries TRBV18 and TRBJ2-1; D gene uncertain. The V gene lost 4 bases and the J gene lost 7 bases, with 11 bases spanning the gap. In germline, CDR1 is KGHSH, CDR2 LQKENI. The CDR3 loop spans 13 amino acids. CDR3 sequence (DNA): TGTGCCAGCTCACTCGGACGGATTAATGAGCAGTTCTTC. Encoded protein: CASSLGRINEQFF.

This clonotype was seen ten or more times. V is TRBV5-1 and J is TRBJ1-6, with TRBD1 as a possible D gene (5 bases). The ends were cut back, 0 bases at V and 7 bases at J, with 11 bases in the middle. Germline assignment: CDR1 SGHRS and CDR2 YFSETQ. The CDR3 has 15 residues. This chain's CDR3 is CASSLDPGRNSPLHF. The CDR3 DNA is TGCGCCAGCAGCTTGGATCCAGGGAGGAATTCACCCCTCCACTTT.

The table lists this clonotype with many counts. The chain has TRBV2 and TRBJ2-2, with D uncertain. The CDR3 sequence is 13 residues long. The V gene lost 7 bases and the J gene lost 3 bases, with 9 bases spanning the gap. Germline CDR1 and CDR2: SNHLY and FYNNEI. The CDR3 reads CASKISDTGELFF. The CDR3 DNA sequence: TGTGCCAGCAAAATTTCCGACACCGGGGAGCTGTTTTTT.

A few counts support this clonotype. The rearrangement joins TRBV3-1 to TRBJ2-1, with 7 bases fitting TRBD1. V lost 1 base to trimming and J lost 6 bases; unmatched junction nucleotides: 3. In germline, CDR1 is LGHDT, CDR2 YNNKEL (reference sequence). The CDR3 is made up of 14 amino acids. The CDR3 sequence is CASSQGTGLNEQFF. The CDR3 nucleotides are TGTGCCAGCAGCCAAGGGACAGGTCTCAATGAGCAGTTCTTC.

The rearrangement uses TRBV19 and TRBJ2-3; possibly TRBD2 for D (5 bases). V was cut by 3 bases and J by 9 bases, with 16 bases left in between. The V gene's germline CDR1 is LNHDA and CDR2 SQIVND (reference sequence). The CDR3 totals 14 residues. In DNA form, the CDR3 reads TGTGCCAGTAGTATTACGGGGTCGGCTGGGACGCAGTATTTT. Its translation: CASSITGSAGTQYF.

This clonotype was counted ten times or more. The chain has TRBV29-1 and TRBJ2-3, with TRBD2 matching 12 bases. CDR1 and CDR2 (germline): SQVTM, ANQGSEA. The trim removed 5 bases at V and 4 bases at J, leaving 1 base unmatched. This CDR3 is built from 13 residues. CDR3 DNA sequence: TGCAGCGTTCGACTAGCGGGGGCAGATACGCAGTATTTT. Protein product: CSVRLAGADTQYF.

The chain recombines TRBV5-1 with TRBJ2-3, with D hard to call. Germline assignment: CDR1 SGHRS and CDR2 YFSETQ. V shed 4 bases and J shed 2 bases, with 17 bases lying between them. CDR3 size: 16 residues. CDR3: CASSRPAGANTDTQYF. Here the CDR3 DNA reads TGCGCCAGCAGCCGTCCCGCTGGCGCCAACACAGATACGCAGTATTTT.

This clonotype occurred a few times. In DNA form, the CDR3 reads TGTGCCAGCAGGATCTTGGATGAGCAGTTCTTC. Translated: CASRILDEQFF. The chain uses TRBV6-1 and TRBJ2-1; no clear D gene. V was clipped by 6 bases and J by 8 bases, with 8 bases between them. Per the germline V gene, CDR1 is MNHNS and CDR2 is SASEGT. The CDR3 extends over 11 amino acids.

This clonotype was counted ten times or more. The chain couples TRBV12-3 or TRBV12-4 to TRBJ1-1; D is unclear. The CDR3 totals 12 residues. Trimming removed 5 bases from V and 1 base from J, with 5 bases in between. The CDR3 DNA reads as TGTGCCAGCAGTAGGAAGAACACTGAAGCTTTCTTT. It encodes CASSRKNTEAFF.

CDR3 loop: CASSIRGGELFF. The CDR3 DNA sequence: TGCGCCAGCAGCATCCGTGGCGGGGAGCTGTTTTTT. V and J are TRBV4-1 and TRBJ2-2; no definite D call. The CDR3 totals 12 residues. CDR1 MGHRA and CDR2 YSYEKL come from the germline V gene. The V end was cut by 5 bases, the J end by 7 bases, with 8 bases between.